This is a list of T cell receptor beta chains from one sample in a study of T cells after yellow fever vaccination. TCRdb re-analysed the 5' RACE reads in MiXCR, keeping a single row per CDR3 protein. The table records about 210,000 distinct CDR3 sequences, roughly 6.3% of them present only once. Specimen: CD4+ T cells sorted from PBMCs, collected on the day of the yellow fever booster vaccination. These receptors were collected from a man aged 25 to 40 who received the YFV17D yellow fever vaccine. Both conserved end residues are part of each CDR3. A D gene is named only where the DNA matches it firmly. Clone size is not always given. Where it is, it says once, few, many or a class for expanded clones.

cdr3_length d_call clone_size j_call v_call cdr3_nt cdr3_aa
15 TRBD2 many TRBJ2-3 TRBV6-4 TGTGCCAGCAGTGCCAGGGCTAGCGGGCTGGGTACGCAGTATTTT CASSARASGLGTQYF
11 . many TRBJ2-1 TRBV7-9 TGTGCCAGCAGCTTTCCAGAGGGGCAGTTCTTC CASSFPEGQFF
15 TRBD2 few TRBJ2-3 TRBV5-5 TGTGCCAGCAGCTTACCTAGCGGGAGTGCAGATACGCAGTATTTT CASSLPSGSADTQYF
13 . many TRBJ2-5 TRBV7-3 TGTGCCAGCAGCGCCGGGACTCAAGAGACCCAGTACTTC CASSAGTQETQYF
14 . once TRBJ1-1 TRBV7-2 TGTGCCAGCAGCTTAGGAGGGGCTGTTACTGAAGCTTTCTTT CASSLGGAVTEAFF
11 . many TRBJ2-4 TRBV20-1 TGCAGTGCTAGAGTAGGGAGAATTCAGTACTTC CSARVGRIQYF
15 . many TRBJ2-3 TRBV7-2 TGTGCCAGCAGCTTAGTCGCTTACGGCACAGATACGCAGTATTTT CASSLVAYGTDTQYF
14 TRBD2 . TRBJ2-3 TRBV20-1 TGCAGTGCAGCTAGCGGGAGACCCACAGATACGCAGTATTTT CSAASGRPTDTQYF
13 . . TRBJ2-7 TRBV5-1 TGCGCCAGCAGCGCCGTACTAGGCAGCGAGCAGTACTTC CASSAVLGSEQYF
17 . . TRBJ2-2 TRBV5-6 TGTGCCAGCAGCTTCCAGGGGAGCGGGATGGGCACCGGGGAGCTGTTTTTT CASSFQGSGMGTGELFF
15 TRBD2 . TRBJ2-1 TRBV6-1 TGTGCCAGCAGGCCGCTAGCGGGAGGGCCGGGTGAGCAGTTCTTC CASRPLAGGPGEQFF
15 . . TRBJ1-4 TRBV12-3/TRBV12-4 TGTGCCAGCAGGCCTAAGGATAGGGATCGAGAAAAACTGTTTTTT CASRPKDRDREKLFF
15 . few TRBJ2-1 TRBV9 TGTGCCAGCAGCGTAGCGGAGGGCTCCTACAATGAGCAGTTCTTC CASSVAEGSYNEQFF
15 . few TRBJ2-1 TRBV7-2 TGTGCCAGCAGCTTAACCGGGTTCCGGGGCGATGAGCAGTTCTTC CASSLTGFRGDEQFF
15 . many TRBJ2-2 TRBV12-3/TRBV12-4 TGTGCCAGCAGTTTGAGGTCCCTCCGGGGCGGGGAGCTGTTTTTT CASSLRSLRGGELFF
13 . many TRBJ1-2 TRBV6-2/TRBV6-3 TGTGCCAGCAGTCGCGGACTTAACTATGGCTACACCTTC CASSRGLNYGYTF
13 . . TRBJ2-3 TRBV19 TGTGCCAGTAATCCGGGAGCCACAGATACGCAGTATTTT CASNPGATDTQYF
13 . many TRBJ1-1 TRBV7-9 TGTGCCAGCAACCTCCAGGAGGCCACTGAAGCTTTCTTT CASNLQEATEAFF
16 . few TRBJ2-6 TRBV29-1 TGCAGCGTGGGTGTTGTGGGGGCGCGCGGGGCCAACGTCCTGACTTTC CSVGVVGARGANVLTF
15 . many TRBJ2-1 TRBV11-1 TGTGCCAGCAGCTTAGTTTCCGGGTCTGTCAATGAGCAGTTCTTC CASSLVSGSVNEQFF
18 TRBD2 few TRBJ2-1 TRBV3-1 TGTGCCAGCAGCCAAGAATGGACTAGCGGGAGATTCCACAATGAGCAGTTCTTC CASSQEWTSGRFHNEQFF
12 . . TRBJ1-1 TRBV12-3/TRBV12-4 TGTGCCAGCAGCCCTCGGAGAGGCGGAGCTTTCTTT CASSPRRGGAFF
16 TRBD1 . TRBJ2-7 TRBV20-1 TGCAGTGCTAGTCTCCTTTTCCGGGACAGGTCCTACGAGCAGTACTTC CSASLLFRDRSYEQYF
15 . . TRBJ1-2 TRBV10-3 TGTGCCATCAGTGAGTCGGGTCGGTACGATTATGGCTACACCTTC CAISESGRYDYGYTF
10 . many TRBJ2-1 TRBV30 TGTGCCTGGGGGTTCAATGAGCAGTTCTTC CAWGFNEQFF
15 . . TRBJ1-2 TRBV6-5 TGTGCCAGCAGGTACGGCCGGGATAAGATGGATGGCTACACCTTC CASRYGRDKMDGYTF
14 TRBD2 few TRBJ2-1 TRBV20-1 TGCAGTGCAGCGCGGCGGGAGGGTTACAATGAGCAGTTCTTC CSAARREGYNEQFF
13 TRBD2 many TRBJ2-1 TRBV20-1 TGCAGTGCTAGTAGCGGGAGGGAGAATGAGCAGTTCTTC CSASSGRENEQFF
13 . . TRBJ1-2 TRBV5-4 TGTGCCAGCAGCTTAAACAGGGAGGCTGGCTACACCTTC CASSLNREAGYTF
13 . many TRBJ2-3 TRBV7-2 TGTGCCAGCAATTTCCGCGGGACAGATACGCAGTATTTT CASNFRGTDTQYF
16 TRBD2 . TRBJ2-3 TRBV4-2 TGTGCCAGCAGCCCGACTAGCGGGAGGTACACAGATACGCAGTATTTT CASSPTSGRYTDTQYF
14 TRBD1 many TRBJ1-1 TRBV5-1 TGCGCCAGCAGCTTAACCCAGGGGGCAAGGACAACTTTCTTT CASSLTQGARTTFF
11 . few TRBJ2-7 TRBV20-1 TGCAGTGCTAACGACGGCTACGAGCAGTACTTC CSANDGYEQYF
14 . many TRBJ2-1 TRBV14 TGTGCCAGCAGCCAAATAAGTACCTACAATGAGCAGTTCTTC CASSQISTYNEQFF
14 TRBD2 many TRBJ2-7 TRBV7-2 TGTGCCAGCAGCTTAGCAGGGAGGGGTCTCGAGCAGTACTTC CASSLAGRGLEQYF
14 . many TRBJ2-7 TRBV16 TGTGCCAGCAGCCACCAGACAGGGAGGTACGAGCAGTACTTC CASSHQTGRYEQYF
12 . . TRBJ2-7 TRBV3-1 TGTGCCAGCAGCCAAGAGCCATCCGAGCAGTACTTC CASSQEPSEQYF
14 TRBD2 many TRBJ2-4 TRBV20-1 TGCAGTGCCACACTAGCGGGAGGGCCGGACATTCAGTACTTC CSATLAGGPDIQYF